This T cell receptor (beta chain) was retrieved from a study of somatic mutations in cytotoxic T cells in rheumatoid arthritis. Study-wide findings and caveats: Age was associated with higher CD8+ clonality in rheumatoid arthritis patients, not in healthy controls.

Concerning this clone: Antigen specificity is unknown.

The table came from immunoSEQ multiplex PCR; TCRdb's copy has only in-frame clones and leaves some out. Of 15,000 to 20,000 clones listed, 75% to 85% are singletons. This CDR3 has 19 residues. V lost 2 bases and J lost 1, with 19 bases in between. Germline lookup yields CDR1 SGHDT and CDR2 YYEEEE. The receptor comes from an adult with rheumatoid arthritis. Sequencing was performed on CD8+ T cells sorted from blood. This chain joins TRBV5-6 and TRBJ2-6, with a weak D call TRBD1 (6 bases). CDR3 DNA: TGTGCCAGCAGCTTCCTGGGTAGCAGGGGTTCATCTGGGGCCAACGTCCTGACTTTC. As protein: CASSFLGSRGSSGANVLTF.